These T cell receptor beta chains were read from a single sample in a study of T cell changes during pregnancy in multiple sclerosis. Some clones are missing from TCRdb's copy, which holds only in-frame ones; the method was immunoSEQ multiplex PCR. The table records over 55,000 clones, 92% of them present only once. Sample: CD8+ T cells from peripheral blood mononuclear cells, taken in the third trimester of pregnancy. Source of these receptors: a female donor in good health, enrolled as a control in a pregnancy study. Both conserved end residues are part of each CDR3. The D gene is left open where the match is weak. A clone size is listed for some rows: how often the clone was seen (once, few, many), or a class if it is expanded.

D gene: -
clone size: -
V gene: TRBV7-6
J gene: TRBJ1-1
CDR3 protein: CASSLDELNTEAFF
CDR3 DNA: TGTGCCAGCAGCTTAGACGAGTTGAACACTGAAGCTTTCTTT

D gene: TRBD1
clone size: few
V gene: TRBV14
J gene: TRBJ2-3
CDR3 protein: CASSPTGVTQYF
CDR3 DNA: TGTGCCAGCAGCCCGACAGGGGTTACGCAGTATTTT

D gene: -
clone size: -
V gene: TRBV21-1
J gene: TRBJ1-4
CDR3 protein: CASSRRIRETTNEKLFF
CDR3 DNA: TGTGCCAGCAGCCGGAGGATAAGGGAAACAACTAATGAAAAACTGTTTTTT

D gene: -
clone size: -
V gene: TRBV18
J gene: TRBJ2-7
CDR3 protein: CASSHETETYEQYF
CDR3 DNA: TGTGCCAGCTCACATGAGACAGAAACCTACGAGCAGTACTTC

D gene: TRBD1
clone size: -
V gene: TRBV29-1
J gene: TRBJ1-2
CDR3 protein: CSVYPDPGQGARGYTF
CDR3 DNA: TGCAGCGTTTATCCCGATCCGGGACAGGGGGCGCGGGGCTACACCTTC

D gene: TRBD1
clone size: -
V gene: TRBV30
J gene: TRBJ1-6
CDR3 protein: CAWSHGTGGNSPLHF
CDR3 DNA: TGTGCCTGGAGTCACGGGACAGGGGGCAATTCACCCCTCCACTTT

D gene: -
clone size: -
V gene: TRBV27
J gene: TRBJ2-3
CDR3 protein: CASSTGDTQYF
CDR3 DNA: TGTGCCAGCAGTACAGGAGATACGCAGTATTTT

D gene: -
clone size: -
V gene: TRBV13
J gene: TRBJ1-1
CDR3 protein: CASGKPPGSTEAFF
CDR3 DNA: TGTGCCAGCGGAAAACCCCCCGGGAGTACTGAAGCTTTCTTT

D gene: TRBD1
clone size: -
V gene: TRBV29-1
J gene: TRBJ1-4
CDR3 protein: CSVEKGQGEEKLFF
CDR3 DNA: TGCAGCGTCGAGAAGGGACAGGGGGAGGAAAAACTGTTTTTT

D gene: -
clone size: few
V gene: TRBV6-5
J gene: TRBJ2-1
CDR3 protein: CASSIPTSVNEQFF
CDR3 DNA: TGTGCCAGCAGTATCCCGACTAGTGTCAATGAGCAGTTCTTC

D gene: TRBD1
clone size: -
V gene: TRBV6-5
J gene: TRBJ2-7
CDR3 protein: CASSFRGSYEQYF
CDR3 DNA: TGTGCCAGCAGTTTCAGGGGGTCCTACGAGCAGTACTTC

D gene: -
clone size: -
V gene: TRBV11-2
J gene: TRBJ1-5
CDR3 protein: CASSLSGLDNQPQHF
CDR3 DNA: TGTGCCAGCAGCTTATCAGGGCTTGATAATCAGCCCCAGCATTTT

D gene: -
clone size: -
V gene: TRBV6-6
J gene: TRBJ2-7
CDR3 protein: CASKTNTGLSYEQYF
CDR3 DNA: TGTGCCAGCAAAACCAACACAGGGTTAAGCTACGAGCAGTACTTC

D gene: -
clone size: -
V gene: TRBV30
J gene: TRBJ2-7
CDR3 protein: CAWSTASYEQYF
CDR3 DNA: TGTGCCTGGAGTACAGCCTCCTACGAGCAGTACTTC